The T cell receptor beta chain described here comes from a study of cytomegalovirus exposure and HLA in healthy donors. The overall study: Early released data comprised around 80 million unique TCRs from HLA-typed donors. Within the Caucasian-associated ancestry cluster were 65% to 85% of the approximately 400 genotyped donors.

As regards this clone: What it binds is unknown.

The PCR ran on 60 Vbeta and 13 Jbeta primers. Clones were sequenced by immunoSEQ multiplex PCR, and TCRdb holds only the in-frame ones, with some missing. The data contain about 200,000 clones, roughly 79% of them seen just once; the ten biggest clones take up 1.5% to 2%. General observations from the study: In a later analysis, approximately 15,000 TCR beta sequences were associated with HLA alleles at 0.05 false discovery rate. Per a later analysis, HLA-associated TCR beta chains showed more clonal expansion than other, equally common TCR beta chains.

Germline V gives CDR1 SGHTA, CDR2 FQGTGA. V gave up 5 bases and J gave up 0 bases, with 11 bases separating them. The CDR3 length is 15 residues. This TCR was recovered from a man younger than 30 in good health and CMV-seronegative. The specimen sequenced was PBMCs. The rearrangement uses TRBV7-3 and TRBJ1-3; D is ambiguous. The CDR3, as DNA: TGTGCCAGCAGCGCCCTAGGGAGCTCTGGAAACACCATATATTTT. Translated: CASSALGSSGNTIYF.